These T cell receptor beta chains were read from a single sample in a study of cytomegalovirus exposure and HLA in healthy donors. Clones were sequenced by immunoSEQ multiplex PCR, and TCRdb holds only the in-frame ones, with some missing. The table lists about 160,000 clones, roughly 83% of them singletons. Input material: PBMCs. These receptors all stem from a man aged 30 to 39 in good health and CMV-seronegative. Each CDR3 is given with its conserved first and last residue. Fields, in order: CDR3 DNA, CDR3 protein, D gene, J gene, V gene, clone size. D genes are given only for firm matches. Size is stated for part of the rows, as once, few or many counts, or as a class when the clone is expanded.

TGTGCCAGCAGTCCCCGGACTAGCGGGAGCGGGGGGGATGAGCAGTTCTTC	CASSPRTSGSGGDEQFF	TRBD2	TRBJ2-1	TRBV2	.
TGCGCCAGCAGCTTCCACGGACAGGGGCCTAACACCGGGGAGCTGTTTTTT	CASSFHGQGPNTGELFF	TRBD1	TRBJ2-2	TRBV5-1	.
TGTGCCAGCAGCGTATCGCAGGGCTCCTACAATGAGCAGTTCTTC	CASSVSQGSYNEQFF	.	TRBJ2-1	TRBV9	.
TGTGCCAGCGAGCAATCGGGCGAGCAGTACTTC	CASEQSGEQYF	.	TRBJ2-7	TRBV7-2	.
TGTGCCAGCAGTGTACAGGCTCGAGGAGATACGCAGTATTTT	CASSVQARGDTQYF	.	TRBJ2-3	TRBV27	.
TGCGCCAGCAGCGACCGGGACAGATCAACTAATGAAAAACTGTTTTTT	CASSDRDRSTNEKLFF	TRBD1	TRBJ1-4	TRBV4-3	.
TGTGCCAGCAGCTTCACTAGCGGGAGGGCTTCCCAGTACTTC	CASSFTSGRASQYF	TRBD2	TRBJ2-7	TRBV9	.
TGTGCCTGGAGTCAGGATGGGAATCAGCCCCAGCATTTT	CAWSQDGNQPQHF	.	TRBJ1-5	TRBV30	.
TGTGCCAGCTCACCACCTGGGCCGGAGACCCAGTACTTC	CASSPPGPETQYF	.	TRBJ2-5	TRBV18	once
TGTGCCAGCATTATACAGGGGTTAAGTCAGCCCCAGCATTTT	CASIIQGLSQPQHF	TRBD1	TRBJ1-5	TRBV28	.
TGTGCCAGCAGTAACAGACTAGCCAGAGCCGAGCAGTACTTC	CASSNRLARAEQYF	TRBD2	TRBJ2-7	TRBV6-5	.
TGTGCCAGCAGCCCCAACTGGGGACAGAGCAACAATGAGCAGTTCTTC	CASSPNWGQSNNEQFF	TRBD1	TRBJ2-1	TRBV5-5	.
TGTGCCTCCCAGCCCCAGCGGGGGAGGGAGCAGTACTTC	CASQPQRGREQYF	TRBD2	TRBJ2-7	TRBV30	.
TGTGCCAGTAGTATAACGTGGAGTTTCCAAGAGACCCAGTACTTC	CASSITWSFQETQYF	.	TRBJ2-5	TRBV19	.
TGTGCCAGTAGCATTAGGTCGAACAGGGGGGTGAATCAGCCCCAGCATTTT	CASSIRSNRGVNQPQHF	TRBD1	TRBJ1-5	TRBV19	.
TGTGCCAGCAGTTCCAGGACAAGGAAAGCTTTCTTT	CASSSRTRKAFF	.	TRBJ1-1	TRBV6-5	.
TGTGCCAGCAGCCTGGGTAGCGGGAGCTCGTACCAAGAGACCCAGTACTTC	CASSLGSGSSYQETQYF	TRBD2	TRBJ2-5	TRBV4-2	.
TGTGCCAGCAGCTTTGGAGTCTCCTACGAGCAGTACTTC	CASSFGVSYEQYF	.	TRBJ2-7	TRBV5-6	.
TGCGCCAGCAGCTTGAATTCGGGAGCCGGGGAGCTGTTTTTT	CASSLNSGAGELFF	.	TRBJ2-2	TRBV5-1	.
TGTGCCAGCAGTCCACTAGCGGGGGCCGGACCCCAGTACTTC	CASSPLAGAGPQYF	TRBD2	TRBJ2-5	TRBV27	.
TGTGCCAGCAGCCAATCACCAGGGTCTGAGCAGTTCTTC	CASSQSPGSEQFF	.	TRBJ2-1	TRBV16	.
TGTGCCAGCAGGGAACTAGCGGGAGGTTACGAGCAGTACTTC	CASRELAGGYEQYF	TRBD2	TRBJ2-7	TRBV2	.
TGTGCCAGCAGCCCCGGACTAGCGGTTACTCTCAGCTCCTACAATGAGCAGTTCTTC	CASSPGLAVTLSSYNEQFF	TRBD2	TRBJ2-1	TRBV7-9	.
TGTGCCAGCAGCTCCGCTAGCCGCGGGAACACCGGGGAGCTGTTTTTT	CASSSASRGNTGELFF	.	TRBJ2-2	TRBV7-8	.
TGTGCCAGCAGCACCCCGCCGGGGGGACTAGCGGGGGGACGCACAGATACGCAGTATTTT	CASSTPPGGLAGGRTDTQYF	TRBD2	TRBJ2-3	TRBV7-6	few
TGTGCTAGTGGTTTTACAGTGCTAGCGGGGGACCACGCGAACACCGGGGAGCTGTTTTTT	CASGFTVLAGDHANTGELFF	TRBD2	TRBJ2-2	TRBV12-5	.
TGTGCCAGCAGCTTGGTGGGACAGGGGGCGCAGAGCTATGGCTACACCTTC	CASSLVGQGAQSYGYTF	TRBD1	TRBJ1-2	TRBV5-6	.
TGTGCCAGTAGTATAGGCCCATCCCCGGTGACCCAGTACTTC	CASSIGPSPVTQYF	.	TRBJ2-5	TRBV19	.
TGTGCCAGCAGCTTAGGATCGCCCCTAACAGCCCAAGAGACCCAGTACTTC	CASSLGSPLTAQETQYF	.	TRBJ2-5	TRBV11-1	.
TGTGCCAGCAGCCAGGCAGGGATCCATGGCTACACCTTC	CASSQAGIHGYTF	.	TRBJ1-2	TRBV14	.
TGTGCCAGCAGCTCCCACAGGGTGGCCACTGAAGCTTTCTTT	CASSSHRVATEAFF	.	TRBJ1-1	TRBV5-5	few
TGTGCCAGCAGCCAAGATTTGACAGAAGCCAAAAACATTCAGTACTTC	CASSQDLTEAKNIQYF	.	TRBJ2-4	TRBV4-2	.
TGTGCCAGCAGCCAGACAGGACCCAATCAGCCCCAGCATTTT	CASSQTGPNQPQHF	.	TRBJ1-5	TRBV5-6	.
TGCGCCAGCAGGGCTGAAGGCAGGACTGAAGCTTTCTTT	CASRAEGRTEAFF	.	TRBJ1-1	TRBV10-1	few
TGTGCCAGCAGTTTTTCGGGACTAGCGAGGCAGTTCTTC	CASSFSGLARQFF	TRBD2	TRBJ2-1	TRBV27	.
TGTGCCAGCAGTAGGACTAGCGGGAGGTACCAAGAGACCCAGTACTTC	CASSRTSGRYQETQYF	TRBD2	TRBJ2-5	TRBV9	.
TGTGCCAGCAGTGGTGGGAACAGGGGAGGCCAGCCCCAGCATTTT	CASSGGNRGGQPQHF	TRBD1	TRBJ1-5	TRBV2	few
TGTGCCACCAGCAGAGCTAGCGGGGAGCAGTTCTTC	CATSRASGEQFF	TRBD2	TRBJ2-1	TRBV15	once
TGTGCCAGCAGTGTGGGCGCCAGCTCCTACAATGAGCAGTTCTTC	CASSVGASSYNEQFF	.	TRBJ2-1	TRBV2	.
TGTGCCAGCAGCGTAGGGACAGGGGCGTATGAGCAGTTCTTC	CASSVGTGAYEQFF	TRBD1	TRBJ2-1	TRBV9	once
TGTGCCAGCAGCCCAGGGGGCGCAGAAGCTTTCTTT	CASSPGGAEAFF	TRBD1	TRBJ1-1	TRBV5-5	.
TGTGCCAGCAGAACGGATTACCCCCCATTAAGGAGCTATCAGCCCCAGCATTTT	CASRTDYPPLRSYQPQHF	.	TRBJ1-5	TRBV28	.
TGCGCCAGCAGCTTGGAGGACAGGGGAGGCTATGGCTACACCTTC	CASSLEDRGGYGYTF	TRBD1	TRBJ1-2	TRBV5-1	.
TGTGCCAGCAGCTTAGGAAAGATGGGCAGGGTGCTCTCCGGCTACACCTTC	CASSLGKMGRVLSGYTF	.	TRBJ1-2	TRBV7-6	.
TGCGCCACCAAAGAAGGGACAGCCCAAGAGACCCAGTACTTC	CATKEGTAQETQYF	TRBD1	TRBJ2-5	TRBV5-1	.
TGCGCCAGCAGCACCACTAGCGGGATCACAGATACGCAGTATTTT	CASSTTSGITDTQYF	TRBD2	TRBJ2-3	TRBV5-1	.
TGTGCCTCCGAGGGCGCGGGGGGCCTGGCACCCCTCCACTTT	CASEGAGGLAPLHF	.	TRBJ1-6	TRBV30	.
TGTGCCAGCAGTCCCAGGACAACGAACACCGGGGAGCTGTTTTTT	CASSPRTTNTGELFF	.	TRBJ2-2	TRBV6-6	.
TGTGCCAGCAAGAATGGGGCCAGGGGCGATCAGCCCCAGCATTTT	CASKNGARGDQPQHF	.	TRBJ1-5	TRBV11-2	.
TGTGCCAGCTCACCCCTCGTAAGCGATAGGAACACCGGGGAGCTGTTTTTT	CASSPLVSDRNTGELFF	.	TRBJ2-2	TRBV18	.
TGTGCCAGCAGTCGAAGTGTCGAGCCCTCCTACGAGCAGTACTTC	CASSRSVEPSYEQYF	.	TRBJ2-7	TRBV6-5	once
TGTGTCAGAAGCTTACCGGCGCGATTTGGTAGCGGGAGAGTGAATGAGCAGTTCTTC	CVRSLPARFGSGRVNEQFF	.	TRBJ2-1	TRBV7-5	.